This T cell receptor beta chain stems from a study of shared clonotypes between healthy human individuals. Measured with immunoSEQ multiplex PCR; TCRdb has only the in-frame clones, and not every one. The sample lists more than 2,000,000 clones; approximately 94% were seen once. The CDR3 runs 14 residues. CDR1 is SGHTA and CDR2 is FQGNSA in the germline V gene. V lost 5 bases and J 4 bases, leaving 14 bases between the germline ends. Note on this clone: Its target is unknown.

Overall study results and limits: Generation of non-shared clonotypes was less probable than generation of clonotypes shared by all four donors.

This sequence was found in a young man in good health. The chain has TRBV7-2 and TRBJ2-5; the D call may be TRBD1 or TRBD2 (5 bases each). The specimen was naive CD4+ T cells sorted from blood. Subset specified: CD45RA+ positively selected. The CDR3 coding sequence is TGTGCCAGCAGCCGAGGTGGGGGTGGAGAGACCCAGTACTTC. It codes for CASSRGGGGETQYF. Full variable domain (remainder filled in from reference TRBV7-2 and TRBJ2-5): GAGVSQSPSNKVTEKGKDVELRCDPISGHTALYWYRQSLGQGLEFLIYFQGNSAPDKSGLPSDRFSAERTGGSVSTLTIQRTQQEDSAVYLCASSRGGGGETQYFGPGTRLLVL.